The rows below give T cell receptor beta chains drawn from one sample of a study of patients and donors after allogeneic stem cell transplantation. TCRdb used MiXCR to reprocess the RT-PCR reads, holding one entry per CDR3 protein. The table records around 70,000 distinct CDR3 sequences, around 27% of them present only once. Sample: blood, either unsorted or a sorted T cell fraction (not recorded which). The receptor source for this set is a human donor who was either an allogeneic HSCT recipient or a stem cell or donor lymphocyte infusion donor (not recorded which). It is not recorded whose cells these are; they may come from a transplant donor. Each CDR3 is given with its conserved first and last residue. Each record gives: clone size, CDR3 length, V gene, J gene, D gene, CDR3 protein, CDR3 DNA. A D gene is named only where the DNA matches it firmly. Size values are once, few and many counts, or a class for expanded clones, and some rows have none.

size: .; length: 15; V: TRBV12-3/TRBV12-4; J: TRBJ2-7; D: TRBD1; CDR3: CASRSWYDRVHEQYF; DNA: TGTGCCAGCAGAAGCTGGTACGACAGGGTCCACGAGCAGTACTTC
size: many; length: 15; V: TRBV28; J: TRBJ1-5; D: TRBD1; CDR3: CASSLAGGGSAAQHF; DNA: TGTGCCAGCAGTTTAGCAGGGGGAGGATCAGCGGCCCAGCATTTT
size: .; length: 13; V: TRBV29-1; J: TRBJ1-1; D: .; CDR3: CSVKTASNTEAFF; DNA: TGCAGCGTTAAGACAGCATCAAACACTGAAGCTTTCTTT
size: few; length: 14; V: TRBV20-1; J: TRBJ2-1; D: .; CDR3: CSASPAGQYNEQFF; DNA: TGCAGTGCTTCCCCAGCGGGACAATACAATGAGCAGTTCTTC
size: .; length: 14; V: TRBV10-3; J: TRBJ2-7; D: TRBD1; CDR3: CAISTRDRAYEQYF; DNA: TGTGCCATCAGTACCCGGGACAGGGCCTACGAGCAGTACTTC
size: many; length: 15; V: TRBV5-1; J: TRBJ1-1; D: .; CDR3: CASSFGTPGETEAFF; DNA: TGCGCCAGCAGCTTCGGGACTCCCGGAGAGACTGAAGCTTTCTTT
size: .; length: 14; V: TRBV27; J: TRBJ1-2; D: .; CDR3: CASSLRASNYGYTF; DNA: TGTGCCAGCAGTTTAAGGGCTTCTAACTATGGCTACACCTTC
size: few; length: 17; V: TRBV6-1; J: TRBJ1-5; D: .; CDR3: CASSHSRIKRGNQPQHF; DNA: TGTGCCAGCAGCCACTCTCGGATCAAGCGGGGCAATCAGCCCCAGCATTTT
size: .; length: 14; V: TRBV6-5; J: TRBJ2-3; D: TRBD2; CDR3: CASRRGGQTDTQYF; DNA: TGTGCCAGCAGGCGGGGGGGCCAGACAGATACGCAGTATTTT
size: .; length: 16; V: TRBV14; J: TRBJ2-7; D: TRBD1; CDR3: CASSQEVGTGDYEQYF; DNA: TGTGCCAGCAGCCAAGAGGTAGGCACAGGGGACTACGAGCAGTACTTC
size: many; length: 11; V: TRBV24-1; J: TRBJ1-2; D: .; CDR3: CATSDSVGYTF; DNA: TGTGCCACCTCGGACAGCGTCGGCTACACCTTC
size: few; length: 14; V: TRBV4-1; J: TRBJ1-3; D: .; CDR3: CASSHRGSGNTIYF; DNA: TGCGCCAGCAGCCATAGGGGATCTGGAAACACCATATATTTT
size: few; length: 12; V: TRBV6-2/TRBV6-3; J: TRBJ1-1; D: .; CDR3: CASSYYITEAFF; DNA: TGTGCCAGCAGTTACTACATCACTGAAGCTTTCTTT
size: .; length: 15; V: TRBV18; J: TRBJ2-7; D: TRBD1; CDR3: CASSPRTGSIYEQYF; DNA: TGTGCCAGCTCACCACGGACAGGGTCCATCTACGAGCAGTACTTC
size: .; length: 14; V: TRBV5-1; J: TRBJ2-2; D: TRBD1; CDR3: CASRFIGTAGELFF; DNA: TGCGCCAGCCGTTTTATCGGGACAGCCGGGGAGCTGTTTTTT
size: .; length: 14; V: TRBV24-1; J: TRBJ2-7; D: TRBD2; CDR3: CATASGQPLYEQYF; DNA: TGTGCCACCGCTAGCGGGCAACCCCTCTACGAGCAGTACTTC
size: .; length: 16; V: TRBV5-1; J: TRBJ1-1; D: .; CDR3: CASSLVGASLDTEAFF; DNA: TGCGCCAGCAGCTTGGTGGGGGCAAGCCTCGACACTGAAGCTTTCTTT
size: .; length: 13; V: TRBV7-2; J: TRBJ1-2; D: .; CDR3: CASNLQGAYGYTF; DNA: TGTGCCAGCAACCTACAGGGCGCCTATGGCTACACCTTC
size: .; length: 13; V: TRBV13; J: TRBJ2-5; D: .; CDR3: CASSPVNQETQYF; DNA: TGTGCCAGCAGCCCTGTGAACCAAGAGACCCAGTACTTC